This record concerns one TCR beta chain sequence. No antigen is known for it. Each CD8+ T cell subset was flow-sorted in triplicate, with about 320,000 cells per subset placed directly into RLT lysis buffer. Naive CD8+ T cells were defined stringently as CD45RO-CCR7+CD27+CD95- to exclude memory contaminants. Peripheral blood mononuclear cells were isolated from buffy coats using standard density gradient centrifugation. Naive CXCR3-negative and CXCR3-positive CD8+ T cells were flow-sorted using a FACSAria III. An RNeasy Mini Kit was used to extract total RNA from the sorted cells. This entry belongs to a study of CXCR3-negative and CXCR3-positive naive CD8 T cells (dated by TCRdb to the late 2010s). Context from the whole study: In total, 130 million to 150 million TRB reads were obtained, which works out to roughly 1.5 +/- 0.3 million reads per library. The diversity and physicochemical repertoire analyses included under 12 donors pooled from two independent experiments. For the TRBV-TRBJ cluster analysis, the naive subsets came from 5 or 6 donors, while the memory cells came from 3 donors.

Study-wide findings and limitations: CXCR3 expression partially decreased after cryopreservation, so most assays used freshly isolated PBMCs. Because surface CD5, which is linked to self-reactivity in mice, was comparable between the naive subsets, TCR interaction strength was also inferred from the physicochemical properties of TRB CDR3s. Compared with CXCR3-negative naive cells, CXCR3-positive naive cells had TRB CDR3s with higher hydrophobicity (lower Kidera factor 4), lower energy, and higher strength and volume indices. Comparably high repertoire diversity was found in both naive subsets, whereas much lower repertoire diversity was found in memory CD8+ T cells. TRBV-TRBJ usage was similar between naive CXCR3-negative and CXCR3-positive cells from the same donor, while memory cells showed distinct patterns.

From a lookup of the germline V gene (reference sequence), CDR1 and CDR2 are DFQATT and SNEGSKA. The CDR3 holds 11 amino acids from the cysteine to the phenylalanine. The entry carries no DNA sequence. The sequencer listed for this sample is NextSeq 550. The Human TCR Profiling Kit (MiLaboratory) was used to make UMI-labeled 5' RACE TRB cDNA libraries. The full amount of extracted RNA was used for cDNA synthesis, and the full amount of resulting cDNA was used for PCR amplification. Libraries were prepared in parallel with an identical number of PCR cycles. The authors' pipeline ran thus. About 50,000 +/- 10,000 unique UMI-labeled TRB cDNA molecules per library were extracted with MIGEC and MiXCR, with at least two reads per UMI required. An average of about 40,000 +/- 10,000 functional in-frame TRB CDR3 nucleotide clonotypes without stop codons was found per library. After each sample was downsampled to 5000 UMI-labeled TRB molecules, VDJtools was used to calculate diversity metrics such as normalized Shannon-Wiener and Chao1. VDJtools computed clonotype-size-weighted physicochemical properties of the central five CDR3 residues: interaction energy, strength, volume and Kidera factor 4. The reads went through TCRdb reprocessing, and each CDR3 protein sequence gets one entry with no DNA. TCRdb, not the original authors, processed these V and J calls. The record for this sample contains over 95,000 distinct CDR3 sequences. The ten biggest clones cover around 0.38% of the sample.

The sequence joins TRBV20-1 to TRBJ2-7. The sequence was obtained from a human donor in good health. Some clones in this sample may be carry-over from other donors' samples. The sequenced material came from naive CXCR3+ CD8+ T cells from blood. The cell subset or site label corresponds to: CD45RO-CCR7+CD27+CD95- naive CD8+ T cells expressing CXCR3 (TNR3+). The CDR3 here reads CSATGPYEQYF.